These 2 T cell receptor beta chains were all obtained from the same sample, sequenced in a study of blood T cell repertoires in COVID-19. Generated by immunoSEQ multiplex PCR, the TCRdb table keeps only in-frame clones and is missing some. The sample yields more than 200,000 clones, around nine tenths seen once. Sequenced sample: peripheral blood. Receptor source: a woman aged 40 to 50 who had recovered from COVID-19.

The chain recombines TRBV30 with TRBJ1-2; TRBD1 matches 10 bases. In germline, CDR1 is GTSNPN, CDR2 SVGIG (reference sequence). This CDR3 region has 14 residues. V lost 3 bases to trimming and J lost 7 bases; unmatched junction nucleotides: 8. The CDR3 here is CAWRSGTGAGGYTF. Written as DNA, the CDR3 is TGTGCCTGGAGAAGCGGGACAGGGGCGGGTGGCTACACCTTC.

The chain recombines TRBV25-1 with TRBJ1-6; D is undetermined. The CDR3 loop spans 13 amino acids. Per germline, CDR1 MGHDK and CDR2 SYGVNS. The V gene lost 1 base and the J gene lost 14 bases, with 12 bases spanning the gap. DNA for the CDR3: TGTGCCAGCAGTGAATGGAGCCTTTCGGCCCTCCACTTT. It specifies CASSEWSLSALHF.